A single sample is the source of the 12 T cell receptor beta chains below, sequenced in a study of CD8+CD57+ T cells in acquired aplastic anemia. CDR3 and TCR beta VDJ profiling relied on a genomic DNA template. TCRdb reprocessed the reads with MiXCR, giving one entry per CDR3 protein. The table has 90,000 to 150,000 distinct CDR3 sequences, 50% to 60% seen once. In patients chosen for sequencing, flow cytometry had shown CD8+CD57+ cell expansion. The specimen was sorted CD4+, CD8+, or CD8+CD57+ T cells (not recorded which) from PBMCs. These TCRs come from a human donor with aplastic anemia.

The table lists this clonotype with many counts. V and J are TRBV7-9 and TRBJ2-7; possible D gene TRBD2, 7 bases. V was pared by 3 bases and J by 5 bases, with 11 bases between. Germline V CDR1 and CDR2: SEHNR, FQNEAQ (reference sequence). The CDR3 covers 13 residues. CDR3 sequence (DNA): TGTGCCAGCAGCTTCGCGGGGGCCGACGAGCAGTACTTC. It translates to CASSFAGADEQYF.

This chain links TRBV24-1 with TRBJ2-3; D remains unclear. There are 12 residues in the CDR3. From germline, CDR1 is KGHDR and CDR2 SFDVKD. Trimming shortened V by 1 base and J by 4 bases, and 2 bases separated the two germline ends. This CDR3 is CATSDFSDTQYF. In DNA form, the CDR3 reads TGTGCCACCAGTGATTTTTCAGATACGCAGTATTTT.

This clonotype was observed a handful of times. This rearrangement joins TRBV5-1 to TRBJ2-6; 7 bases agree with TRBD1. J lost 0 bases, V lost 0 bases, and 0 bases had no gene match. The CDR3 covers 16 residues. Germline loops: CDR1 SGHRS, CDR2 YFSETQ. CDR3 amino acids: CASSLGDSSGANVLTF. CDR3 sequence (DNA): TGCGCCAGCAGCTTGGGGGACAGCTCTGGGGCCAACGTCCTGACTTTC.

The gene calls are TRBV11-1 and TRBJ2-1; the D gene is possibly TRBD1 (5 bases). Trimming removed 7 bases from V and 6 bases from J, with 16 bases in between. The CDR3 length is 14 residues. Germline V gives CDR1 SGHAT, CDR2 FQDESV (reference sequence). The CDR3 DNA sequence: TGTGCCAGCAACACCCCAGGGCTTGCCAATGAGCAGTTCTTC. Its protein is CASNTPGLANEQFF. Full variable domain (remainder filled in from reference TRBV11-1 and TRBJ2-1): EAEVAQSPRYKITEKSQAVAFWCDPISGHATLYWYRQILGQGPELLVQFQDESVVDDSQLPKDRFSAERLKGVDSTLKIQPAELGDSAMYLCASNTPGLANEQFFGPGTRLTVL.

This clonotype has more than one count but fewer than ten. The rearrangement uses TRBV7-9 and TRBJ2-7; a weak D match, TRBD2 (5 bases). This CDR3 is built from 11 residues. The germline gives CDR1 SEHNR, CDR2 FQNEAQ (reference sequence). Deletions cut 8 bases from V and 7 bases from J, with 12 bases between. The chain's CDR3 is CASPGVGEQYF. The DNA for the CDR3 is TGTGCCAGCCCCGGGGTGGGAGAGCAGTACTTC.

This clonotype appeared a few times. The chain carries TRBV7-6 and TRBJ2-1; tentatively, D is TRBD1 (6 bases). The ends were cut back, 4 bases at V and 3 bases at J, with 13 bases in the middle. There are 15 residues in the CDR3. Germline-derived CDR1 and CDR2 are SGHVS and FNYEAQ. Here the CDR3 DNA reads TGTGCCAGCAGCTCAGGGACAAACAACTACAATGAGCAGTTCTTC. Translating it yields CASSSGTNNYNEQFF. Full variable domain (remainder filled in from reference TRBV7-6 and TRBJ2-1): GAGVSQSPRYKVTKRGQDVALRCDPISGHVSLYWYRQALGQGPEFLTYFNYEAQQDKSGLPNDRFSAERPEGSISTLTIQRTEQRDSAMYRCASSSGTNNYNEQFFGPGTRLTVL.

This clonotype was seen at least ten times. This CDR3 is CASSLGTPNQPQHF. CDR3 DNA: TGTGCCAGCAGCTTAGGGACACCTAATCAGCCCCAGCATTTT. The V and J genes are TRBV7-9 and TRBJ1-5, with D tentatively TRBD1 (5 bases). This CDR3 is 14 amino acids long. V lost 1 base and J lost 4, with 8 bases in between. Germline CDR1 is SEHNR and CDR2 is FQNEAQ (reference sequence).

The chain joins TRBV2 to TRBJ1-4, with 7 positions matching TRBD1. Trimming took 4 bases from V and 7 from J; bases not matched to a gene: 6. CDR1 is SNHLY, CDR2 FYNNEI, per germline. This CDR3 has 14 amino acids. The CDR3 nucleotides read TGTGCCAGCAGTGTGGCAGGGGGTATTGAAAAACTGTTTTTT. Protein: CASSVAGGIEKLFF.

This chain connects TRBV10-3 to TRBJ1-2; 10 bases are a match to TRBD1. In germline, CDR1 is ENHRY, CDR2 SYGVKD. The CDR3 loop spans 13 amino acids. The trim removed 8 bases at V and 8 bases at J, leaving 8 bases unmatched. This CDR3 reads CAIGTGEYWGYTF. In DNA, the CDR3 is TGTGCCATCGGGACAGGGGAATATTGGGGCTACACCTTC.

This chain links TRBV7-9 with TRBJ2-5, with 7 positions matching TRBD1. Losses at the gene ends were 4 bases for V and 2 bases for J; bases not matched to a gene: 4. Germline CDR1 is SEHNR and CDR2 is FQNEAQ (reference sequence). The CDR3 has 14 residues. Here the CDR3 reads CASSSRDRQETQYF. CDR3 bases: TGTGCCAGCAGCTCCAGGGACAGACAAGAGACCCAGTACTTC.

V and J are TRBV20-1 and TRBJ2-7, with D perhaps given as TRBD1 or TRBD2 (5 bases each). V gave up 5 bases and J gave up 3 bases, with 20 bases separating them. Germline-derived CDR1 and CDR2 are DFQATT and SNEGSKA (reference sequence). The CDR3 runs to 15 residues. The CDR3 coding sequence is TGCAGTGCTGCAACTATCCGGGACGGCGGCTACGAGCAGTACTTC. Translating it yields CSAATIRDGGYEQYF.

This clonotype was seen ten or more times. The V gene is TRBV11-2, the J gene TRBJ2-3, with D possibly matching TRBD2 (5 bases). Trimming took 4 bases from V and 4 from J, leaving 12 bases between them. Germline-derived CDR1 and CDR2 are SGHAT and FQNNGV. This CDR3 spans 14 amino acids. The CDR3 loop is CASSSYTGADTQYF. The CDR3 DNA is TGTGCCAGCAGCTCTTACACCGGGGCAGATACGCAGTATTTT.